This T cell receptor beta chain derives from a study of Ad26.COV2.S vaccination and SARS-CoV-2 variants. Study overall: Once or twice, 56 days apart, Ad26.COV2.S was delivered intramuscularly. Overall study results and limits: Breadth of non-spike TCRs did not differ between vaccinees and placebo recipients.

Note on this clone: Its antigen is still unknown.

Treatment specified: some 20 received Ad26.COV2.S at low or high dose, single or two shots; several received placebo; per-sample allocation not given. Collection of samples fell on day 63 after the first vaccine or placebo injection. The table came from immunoSEQ multiplex PCR; TCRdb's copy has only in-frame clones and leaves some out. The sample gives about 440,000 clones, 90% of which show up once; roughly 4.3% is in the top ten. This specimen consisted of peripheral blood, obtained in a trial of Ad26.COV2.S vaccine versus placebo. This TCR was recovered from a person aged 18-60 years who received the Ad26.COV2.S COVID-19 vaccine or a placebo.

The CDR3: CASSLDGNYEQYF. The DNA for the CDR3 is TGTGCCAGCAGCTTGGACGGCAACTACGAGCAGTACTTC. This chain joins TRBV7-2 and TRBJ2-7; D unclear. Trimming shortened V by 3 bases and J by 3 bases, and 9 bases separated the two germline ends. Germline V lookup: CDR1 SGHTA, CDR2 FQGNSA. There are 13 residues in the CDR3.